The 29 T cell receptor beta chains listed next were all sequenced from one sample in a study of blood T cell repertoires in COVID-19. Repertoires were generated with immunoSEQ multiplex PCR, while TCRdb's copy carries only in-frame clones and drops some. The sample has over 250,000 clones, approximately 90% seen once. The sequenced sample consisted of peripheral blood. The receptors originated from a woman between 35 and 50 years old who had recovered from COVID-19.

This clone was seen only once. The J gene is TRBJ1-2, the V gene TRBV6-2 or TRBV6-3; D unclear. This CDR3 comprises 11 residues. The V end lost 5 bases, the J end lost 8 bases, and 9 bases lay between the germline ends. Germline CDR1 and CDR2: MNHEY and SVGEGT. This CDR3 reads CASSTFPGYTF. The CDR3 region has the DNA TGTGCCAGCAGTACATTTCCAGGCTACACCTTC.

The chain combines TRBV19 with TRBJ1-6; 10 bases agree with TRBD1. Germline trimming cut 10 bases from V and 7 bases from J; bases unmatched to any gene: 13. CDR1 is LNHDA and CDR2 is SQIVND in the germline V gene (reference sequence). The CDR3 is 16 amino acids. In DNA form, the CDR3 reads TGTGCCACCTGCGAGGGACAGGGGCCCGGAAATTCACCCCTCCACTTT. This sequence encodes CATCEGQGPGNSPLHF.

The chain joins TRBV6-5 to TRBJ2-7; D remains unclear. The germline V gene encodes CDR1 MNHEY and CDR2 SVGAGI. CDR3 length: 14 amino acids. The ends were cut back, 7 bases at V and 5 bases at J, with 18 bases in the middle. CDR3 bases: TGTGCCAGCACCCCCGGCGACACCCCTCACGAGCAGTACTTC. Amino acid sequence: CASTPGDTPHEQYF.

The table lists this clone with a few counts. The V call is TRBV3-1 (or the pseudogene TRBV3-2), the J call TRBJ2-3; 7 bases map to TRBD2. J gave up 10 bases and V 1 base, and 8 bases lay outside the gene matches. Per germline, CDR1 LGHDT and CDR2 YNNKEL (reference sequence). CDR3 length: 14 residues. The CDR3 bases are TGTGCCAGCAGCCAAGGGTATGGGGAGGGGTCGCAGTATTTT. This sequence encodes CASSQGYGEGSQYF.

The V and J genes are TRBV7-2 and TRBJ2-3; tentatively, D is TRBD2 (7 bases). Germline V gene sequence: CDR1 SGHTA, CDR2 FQGNSA. The length of the CDR3 is 14 residues. V shed 1 base and J shed 6 bases, with 11 bases lying between them. In DNA, the CDR3 is TGTGCCAGCAGCTTAGAGGGGGGGGTGGATACGCAGTATTTT. Protein product: CASSLEGGVDTQYF.

V and J are TRBV29-1 and TRBJ2-5, with 11 bases aligning to TRBD2. The CDR3 consists of 14 residues. Germline CDR1 SQVTM, CDR2 ANQGSEA. V dropped 7 bases and J dropped 4; count of bases not matched to a gene: 8. The CDR3 loop reads CSALAGVGRETQYF. As DNA, the CDR3 is TGCAGCGCACTAGCGGGAGTGGGGAGAGAGACCCAGTACTTC.

The gene calls are TRBV4-3 and TRBJ1-2; D is unclear. Trimming left V 0 bases short and J 2 bases short, with 13 bases between. Germline CDR1 reads LGHNA; CDR2 reads YSLEER. CDR3 length: 16 residues. The CDR3 protein is CASSQELASTNYGYTF. The CDR3 nucleotides are TGCGCCAGCAGCCAAGAGTTAGCAAGCACCAACTATGGCTACACCTTC.

The chain joins TRBV27 to TRBJ2-1; TRBD2 matches 12 bases. Germline assignment: CDR1 MNHEY and CDR2 SMNVEV (reference sequence). The CDR3 sequence is 15 residues long. J gave up 7 bases and V 6 bases, and 7 bases lay outside the gene matches. The CDR3 DNA reads TGTGCCAGCAGCGCTCTAGCGGGAGGGCCGAATGAGCAGTTCTTC. Translated, it gives CASSALAGGPNEQFF.

This chain links TRBV12-3 or TRBV12-4 with TRBJ1-5; 7 bases map to TRBD1. Trimming took 7 bases from V and 7 from J; bases not matched to a gene: 7. This CDR3 is 13 amino acids long. DNA of the CDR3: TGTGCCAGCACCCGGGACAGTGGGCAGCCCCAGCATTTT. Protein sequence: CASTRDSGQPQHF.

This chain links TRBV5-6 with TRBJ2-7; 10 bases are a match to TRBD1. Looked up from germline, CDR1 is SGHDT and CDR2 is YYEEEE. The junction had 2 bases not matched to a gene; V was cut back by 4 bases and J by 4 bases. This CDR3 spans 13 amino acids. The CDR3 region is CASSRQGAYEQYV. Here the CDR3 DNA reads TGTGCCAGCAGCCGACAGGGGGCTTACGAGCAGTACGTC.

The chain uses TRBV4-1 and TRBJ1-1; D unclear. V was cut by 2 bases and J by 1 base, with 11 bases left in between. The CDR3 sequence is 15 residues long. Germline-derived CDR1 and CDR2 are MGHRA and YSYEKL. The CDR3 spells CASSQSAGSNTEAFF. CDR3 bases: TGCGCCAGCAGCCAATCGGCAGGCTCGAACACTGAAGCTTTCTTT.

The chain couples TRBV30 to TRBJ1-1; D uncertain. Germline lookup yields CDR1 GTSNPN and CDR2 SVGIG (reference sequence). The CDR3 is 17 residues long. Trimming pared 0 bases from V and 0 bases from J, leaving 17 bases between. The CDR3 spells CAWSVMPRWALNTEAFF. For the CDR3, the DNA is TGTGCCTGGAGTGTGATGCCCCGGTGGGCCTTGAACACTGAAGCTTTCTTT.

DNA of the CDR3: TGCAGCGTTACCGGGACAGGGGGCGGCTCCTACAATGAGCAGTTCTTC. It yields the protein CSVTGTGGGSYNEQFF. This rearrangement joins TRBV29-1 to TRBJ2-1; 12 bases are a match to TRBD1. The CDR3 has 16 residues. V shed 5 bases, J shed 0 bases, and the junction held 5 bases outside the gene matches. Per the germline V gene, CDR1 is SQVTM and CDR2 is ANQGSEA.

The chain has TRBV7-9 and TRBJ2-2; 7 bases map to TRBD1. Germline V gives CDR1 SEHNR, CDR2 FQNEAQ (reference sequence). The CDR3 spans 15 residues. V was clipped by 2 bases and J by 6 bases; unmatched bases: 6. The CDR3 DNA reads TGTGCCAGCAGCTTACTAACAGGGGTGGCCGGGGAGCTGTTTTTT. It yields the protein CASSLLTGVAGELFF.

V is TRBV7-2 and J is TRBJ1-2; 12 bases are a match to TRBD1. CDR1 is SGHTA and CDR2 is FQGNSA in the germline V gene. This CDR3 contains 19 residues. The V segment lost 1 base and the J segment 3 bases; nucleotides outside the gene matches: 12. The CDR3 region has the DNA TGTGCCAGCAGCTTAGGGGTGGGGACAGGGGGCAAGGTCCACTATGGCTACACCTTC. Its translation is CASSLGVGTGGKVHYGYTF.

The chain links TRBV27 to TRBJ2-1, with D possibly TRBD1 on 5 matching bases. This CDR3 spans 15 amino acids. Trimming cost V 0 bases and J 0 bases, with 6 bases left between them. Germline CDR1 MNHEY, CDR2 SMNVEV (reference sequence). CDR3 protein: CASSLSGHSYNEQFF. CDR3 DNA sequence: TGTGCCAGCAGTTTATCGGGGCACTCCTACAATGAGCAGTTCTTC.

Only a few counts were recorded for this clone. One junction end disagrees with the germline gene, perhaps due to a read error. The V gene is TRBV7-8, the J gene TRBJ1-5; possibly TRBD1 for D (5 bases). The germline V gene has CDR1 SGHVS and CDR2 FQNEAQ. The CDR3 sequence is 14 residues long. This chain's CDR3 is CASRLGASNQPQHF. The CDR3 DNA follows: TGTGCCAGCAGATTAGGGGCGAGCAATCAGCCCCAGCATTTT.

V and J are TRBV7-9 and TRBJ2-7; 9 bases are a match to TRBD1. The CDR3 has 19 residues. Germline CDR1 SEHNR, CDR2 FQNEAQ (reference sequence). V lost 3 bases to trimming and J lost 1 base; unmatched junction nucleotides: 16. CDR3 in amino acids: CASSFIPIADRGGSYEQYF. The CDR3 bases are TGTGCCAGCAGCTTCATCCCCATAGCAGACAGGGGGGGGTCCTACGAGCAGTACTTC.

This clone was seen a single time. This chain uses TRBV4-3 with TRBJ2-1; a weak D match, TRBD2 (6 bases). The germline V gene has CDR1 LGHNA and CDR2 YSLEER. The germline V and J ends were trimmed by 0 bases and 0 bases, with 12 bases remaining between them. The CDR3 covers 17 residues. CDR3 bases: TGCGCCAGCAGCCAAGATTGGGGGACTCGCTCCTACAATGAGCAGTTCTTC. As protein: CASSQDWGTRSYNEQFF.

This clone appeared a few times. The chain carries TRBV10-1 and TRBJ2-7, with 9 bases lining up with TRBD1. From germline, CDR1 is WNHNN and CDR2 SYGVQD (reference sequence). The length of the CDR3 is 15 residues. V was clipped by 6 bases and J by 7 bases; unmatched bases: 13. CDR3 protein: CASRPGQGLQGEQYV. CDR3 nucleotides: TGCGCCAGCAGGCCCGGACAGGGGCTGCAGGGGGAGCAGTACGTC.

The chain has TRBV2 and TRBJ1-1; D call uncertain. Germline V lookup: CDR1 SNHLY, CDR2 FYNNEI. V lost 4 bases and J lost 0, with 6 bases in between. The CDR3 extends over 13 amino acids. CDR3 sequence (DNA): TGTGCCAGCAGTGGCTCTATGAACACTGAAGCTTTCTTT. As protein: CASSGSMNTEAFF.

The J gene is TRBJ2-5, the V gene TRBV5-1; maybe TRBD1 (6 bases). Between the trimmed V and J ends, which lost 2 bases and 1 base, there was a span of 9 bases. Germline V CDR1 and CDR2: SGHRS, YFSETQ. The CDR3 covers 14 residues. As DNA, the CDR3 is TGCGCCAGCAGCTTCGGGACACCCCAAGAGACCCAGTACTTC. Amino acids: CASSFGTPQETQYF.

The chain couples TRBV24-1 to TRBJ2-7; maybe TRBD2 (5 bases). There are 13 residues in the CDR3. Per the germline V gene, CDR1 is KGHDR and CDR2 is SFDVKD. Trimming pared 4 bases from V and 1 base from J, leaving 7 bases between. CDR3 region: CATSDPGSYEQYF. CDR3 sequence (DNA): TGTGCCACCAGTGACCCGGGGTCCTACGAGCAGTACTTC.

The chain uses TRBV7-2 and TRBJ1-1; 7 bases map to TRBD1. V was clipped by 5 bases and J by 1 base; unmatched bases: 19. Germline V gives CDR1 SGHTA, CDR2 FQGNSA. This CDR3 spans 19 amino acids. CDR3 region: CASSAISDRAGLRNTEAFF. In nucleotides, the CDR3 is TGTGCCAGCAGCGCTATTTCCGACAGGGCCGGCTTGAGGAACACTGAAGCTTTCTTT.

V usage is TRBV7-6 and J usage is TRBJ2-1, with TRBD2 as a possible D gene (6 bases). Trimming took off 5 bases at V and 12 bases at J, with 11 bases between the two ends. The CDR3 is 11 residues long. CDR1 is SGHVS and CDR2 is FNYEAQ in the germline V gene. The CDR3 DNA sequence: TGTGCCAGCAGCCCCGGGGGTGGGCAGTTCTTC. Its protein is CASSPGGGQFF. The complete variable domain, with remaining parts taken from reference TRBV7-6 and TRBJ2-1, reads GAGVSQSPRYKVTKRGQDVALRCDPISGHVSLYWYRQALGQGPEFLTYFNYEAQQDKSGLPNDRFSAERPEGSISTLTIQRTEQRDSAMYRCASSPGGGQFFGPGTRLTVL.

This chain uses TRBV7-2 with TRBJ2-7, with 7 positions matching TRBD2. The CDR3 covers 13 residues. The junction had 2 bases not matched to a gene; V was cut back by 0 bases and J by 6 bases. CDR1 is SGHTA, CDR2 FQGNSA, per germline. The CDR3 loop reads CASSLAGEGEQYV. The CDR3 nucleotides read TGTGCCAGCAGCTTAGCGGGGGAGGGCGAGCAGTACGTC.

The chain couples TRBV5-4 to TRBJ1-1, with 8 positions matching TRBD1. V trimming: 4 bases; J trimming: 0 bases; junction bases outside the gene matches: 8. The germline V gene has CDR1 SGHNT and CDR2 YYREEE (reference sequence). The CDR3 loop spans 16 amino acids. CDR3 in amino acids: CASSPSPTGVNTEAFF. CDR3 bases: TGTGCCAGCAGCCCCAGTCCGACAGGGGTGAACACTGAAGCTTTCTTT.

The CDR3, as DNA: TGTGCCAGCGCAGCGGCCTCCTACAATGAGCAGTTCTTC. Its protein is CASAAASYNEQFF. The chain joins TRBV7-3 to TRBJ2-1; maybe TRBD2 (5 bases). The V end lost 8 bases, the J end lost 0 bases, and 8 bases lay between the germline ends. CDR1 is SGHTA and CDR2 is FQGTGA in the germline V gene. The CDR3 loop spans 13 amino acids.

This rearrangement joins TRBV5-4 to TRBJ2-7; D is possibly TRBD2 (6 bases). The CDR3 loop spans 14 amino acids. The germline gives CDR1 SGHNT, CDR2 YYREEE (reference sequence). The germline V and J ends were trimmed by 6 bases and 0 bases, with 13 bases remaining between them. This CDR3 reads CASTRGGPSYEQYF. The CDR3 bases are TGTGCCAGCACCCGGGGAGGACCCTCCTACGAGCAGTACTTC.